This T cell receptor (beta chain) was recovered during a study of PD-1 blockade in mismatch repair-deficient tumors (dated by TCRdb to the late 2010s). Turning to the overall study: The trial enrolled 85 to 100 consecutive patients with 11 to 12 mismatch repair-deficient cancer types between September 2013 and late 2016, all previously treated and progressing. Tumor-associated T cell clones in the peripheral blood of patients responding to PD-1 blockade were tracked using deep sequencing of TCR CDR3 regions.

The time point label of this sample denotes: peripheral blood 12 weeks after first pembrolizumab dose. Mismatch repair deficiency in every enrolled patient was established by polymerase chain reaction or immunohistochemistry. TCR sequencing was carried out for three patients who responded to pembrolizumab therapy. The phase II trial prospectively tested pembrolizumab PD-1 blockade in advanced mismatch repair-deficient cancers regardless of tissue of origin. Peripheral blood T cell samples were serially collected before and at multiple times after PD-1 blockade was started. The timing of each blood sample was reported as weeks after the first dose of pembrolizumab. Libraries were constructed by the immunoSEQ multiplex PCR assay. The source is immuneACCESS, and TCRdb retained only in-frame sequences with V and J called. Part of the clones is not carried over; for the studies checked, unresolved V genes explain less than half of this, and the remainder is unexplained. This sample gives roughly 84,000 clones in total; roughly 80% of them show up just once. Together, the top ten hold 2.5% to 3% of the sample.

Broader findings and caveats from the paper: Tumor-resident clones, often undetectable in blood before treatment, expanded rapidly after pembrolizumab and then contracted, generally before radiologic responses.

This clone has a handful of counts. This clone's antigen is unknown. No much larger clonotype is one base removed from it; base qualities were not supplied. The germline ends are 11 bases apart after V is trimmed by 5 bases and J by 4 bases. The CDR3 holds 14 amino acids from the cysteine to the phenylalanine. This entry keeps only the CDR3 DNA: 42 bases, framed from base 1. CDR1 and CDR2 were assigned from the germline V gene as SGHNT and YENEEA. This sequence was found in an adult with mismatch repair-deficient cancer. The rearranged chain carries TRBV11-3 and TRBJ2-2, and possibly TRBD2, on 6 matching bases. Sequencing used peripheral blood, obtained 12 weeks after starting pembrolizumab. The CDR3 protein: CASSPGRGTGELFF. In nucleotide form, the sequence is TGTGCCAGCAGCCCTGGGCGGGGCACCGGGGAGCTGTTTTTT. Supplemented by the reference TRBV11-3 and TRBJ2-2 proteins around the CDR3, the complete variable domain is EAGVVQSPRYKIIEKKQPVAFWCNPISGHNTLYWYLQNLGQGPELLIRYENEEAVDDSQLPKDRFSAERLKGVDSTLKIQPAELGDSAVYLCASSPGRGTGELFFGEGSRLTVL.